These 26 T cell receptor beta chains were sequenced from one sample in a study of cytomegalovirus exposure and HLA in healthy donors. Profiling relied on immunoSEQ multiplex PCR, and the TCRdb table lists in-frame clones only, not all of them. The sample lists about 140,000 clones, roughly four fifths occurring once. The material sequenced was PBMCs. The source is a man aged 25 to 40 in good health and CMV-seropositive.

This clone was counted once. This sequence joins TRBV19 and TRBJ1-1; maybe TRBD1 (5 bases). The germline V and J ends were trimmed by 2 bases and 4 bases, with 11 bases remaining between them. Germline assignment: CDR1 LNHDA and CDR2 SQIVND (reference sequence). The length of the CDR3 is 14 residues. The CDR3 DNA is TGTGCCAGTAGTATAACTCAGGGAGGCACTGAAGCTTTCTTT. Amino acid sequence: CASSITQGGTEAFF.

The J gene is TRBJ2-2, the V gene TRBV15, with 10 bases matching TRBD1. The CDR3 consists of 14 residues. The V segment lost 7 bases and the J segment 4 bases; nucleotides outside the gene matches: 3. Germline V CDR1 and CDR2: LNHNV, YYDKDF (reference sequence). The CDR3 protein is CATKGTGATGELFF. CDR3 coding DNA: TGTGCCACCAAGGGGACAGGGGCCACCGGGGAGCTGTTTTTT.

The chain has TRBV2 and TRBJ2-1, with a possible D match to TRBD2 (5 bases). The length of the CDR3 is 13 residues. From germline, CDR1 is SNHLY and CDR2 FYNNEI. V dropped 11 bases and J dropped 4 bases, with 15 bases sitting between them. DNA for the CDR3: TGTGCCGGAACTAGGGCGGGTTACAATGAGCAGTTCTTC. Amino acids: CAGTRAGYNEQFF.

The CDR3 bases are TGTGCCAGCAATCAGGGCATGGGTACTGAAGCTTTCTTT. Translated: CASNQGMGTEAFF. The chain joins TRBV2 to TRBJ1-1; a possible D gene is TRBD1 (5 bases). This CDR3 comprises 13 residues. Trimming shortened V by 7 bases and J by 5 bases, and 14 bases separated the two germline ends. Germline V CDR1 and CDR2: SNHLY, FYNNEI.

The CDR3: CASSSPTGASYGYTF. CDR3 nucleotides: TGTGCCAGCAGCTCACCAACAGGGGCTTCCTATGGCTACACCTTC. The rearrangement joins TRBV5-4 to TRBJ1-2, with TRBD1 identical over 7 bases. CDR1 and CDR2 (germline): SGHNT, YYREEE (reference sequence). After removal of 3 bases from V and 4 bases from J, the junction contained 9 bases not matched to a gene. The CDR3 runs 15 residues.

This clone has a single count. This chain links TRBV7-2 with TRBJ1-2; 9 nucleotides agree with TRBD1. Trimming at V came to 6 bases and at J to 8 bases, leaving 16 bases not matched to a gene. The CDR3 is 16 residues long. Germline V gives CDR1 SGHTA, CDR2 FQGNSA. CDR3 residues: CASRRGGQGSVGGYTF. CDR3 nucleotides: TGTGCCAGCAGGAGGGGCGGACAGGGGTCAGTCGGAGGCTACACCTTC.

The chain couples TRBV7-3 to TRBJ2-1; 7 bases agree with TRBD1. The V segment lost 4 bases and the J segment 0 bases; nucleotides outside the gene matches: 3. Looked up from germline, CDR1 is SGHTA and CDR2 is FQGTGA. The CDR3 is 15 amino acids. The CDR3 protein is CASSYGTASYNEQFF. In DNA form, the CDR3 reads TGTGCCAGCAGCTATGGGACAGCCTCCTACAATGAGCAGTTCTTC.

The rearrangement uses TRBV29-1 and TRBJ1-2, with D tentatively TRBD1 (5 bases). Deletions cut 4 bases from V and 14 bases from J, with 17 bases between. The CDR3 runs 11 residues. CDR1 is SQVTM, CDR2 ANQGSEA, per germline. CDR3 loop: CSVVVLGVTTF. As DNA, the CDR3 is TGCAGCGTTGTAGTCTTAGGGGTTACGACCTTC.

This chain links TRBV30 with TRBJ2-5; 9 nucleotides match TRBD2. Germline V lookup: CDR1 GTSNPN, CDR2 SVGIG (reference sequence). The CDR3 contains 21 residues. V lost 0 bases, J lost 5 bases, and 25 bases stayed unmatched. CDR3 nucleotide sequence: TGTGCCTGGAGTGTACCAACGAATGGACTAGCGAATCCCCTGAAGAGGGAGACCCAGTACTTC. Translating it yields CAWSVPTNGLANPLKRETQYF.

This chain connects TRBV10-3 to TRBJ2-5; 8 nucleotides agree with TRBD1. J lost 5 bases, V lost 7 bases, and 9 bases had no gene match. The CDR3 length is 14 residues. Germline-derived CDR1 and CDR2 are ENHRY and SYGVKD. Here the CDR3 reads CAITDRGRRETQYF. CDR3 coding DNA: TGTGCCATCACCGACAGGGGTCGTCGGGAGACCCAGTACTTC.

This clone is a singleton in its sample. The V call is TRBV18, the J call TRBJ2-1; perhaps TRBD2 as D (5 bases). The germline V gene encodes CDR1 KGHSH and CDR2 LQKENI. Trimming stripped 5 bases from V and 9 bases from J, with 14 bases between. The CDR3 has 13 residues. The DNA for the CDR3 is TGTGCCAGCTCAACGTCACTAGGGTCTGAGCAGTTCTTC. It encodes CASSTSLGSEQFF.

The chain has TRBV30 and TRBJ2-3; D is perhaps TRBD2 (5 bases). The germline V gene encodes CDR1 GTSNPN and CDR2 SVGIG (reference sequence). Trimming cost V 0 bases and J 1 base, with 11 bases left between them. This CDR3 has 15 residues. The CDR3 loop is CAWSVGRGGTDTQYF. The CDR3 DNA sequence: TGTGCCTGGAGTGTCGGACGGGGAGGCACAGATACGCAGTATTTT.

V is TRBV27 and J is TRBJ1-1, with TRBD1 identical over 9 bases. The germline CDR1 and CDR2 sequences are MNHEY and SMNVEV (reference sequence). The CDR3 totals 14 residues. The ends lost 5 bases at V and 4 bases at J; junction bases unmatched: 5. CDR3 region: CASSLDRGITEAFF. The CDR3 bases are TGTGCCAGCAGTCTGGACAGGGGCATCACTGAAGCTTTCTTT.

The chain is built from TRBV6-6 and TRBJ2-5; 7 positions agree with TRBD2. The CDR3 contains 14 residues. J gave up 5 bases and V 2 bases, and 5 bases lay outside the gene matches. The V gene's germline CDR1 is MNHNY and CDR2 SVGAGI (reference sequence). The CDR3 is CASSYAGVFETQYF. The DNA of the CDR3 is TGTGCCAGCAGTTACGCGGGGGTATTTGAGACCCAGTACTTC.

In this sample, this clone turned up once. The rearrangement links TRBV30 to TRBJ2-2, with 10 bases aligning to TRBD1. With 7 bases clipped from V and 4 bases from J, the junction kept 9 bases outside the gene matches. Germline assignment: CDR1 GTSNPN and CDR2 SVGIG (reference sequence). The CDR3 consists of 15 residues. This CDR3 reads CASPRDRGPTGELFF. CDR3 nucleotides: TGTGCCTCCCCCCGGGACAGGGGCCCCACCGGGGAGCTGTTTTTT. The complete variable domain, with remaining parts taken from reference TRBV30 and TRBJ2-2, reads SQTIHQWPATLVQPVGSPLSLECTVEGTSNPNLYWYRQAAGRGLQLLFYSVGIGQISSEVPQNLSASRPQDRQFILSSKKLLLSDSGFYLCASPRDRGPTGELFFGEGSRLTVL.

The chain joins TRBV30 to TRBJ1-4; D is perhaps TRBD1 (6 bases). The V gene lost 8 bases and the J gene lost 6 bases, with 13 bases spanning the gap. The germline gives CDR1 GTSNPN, CDR2 SVGIG (reference sequence). The CDR3 sequence is 12 residues long. Here the CDR3 DNA reads TGTGCCGGGGACACGGGCGATGAAAAACTGTTTTTT. Translating it yields CAGDTGDEKLFF.

V gene TRBV25-1 combines with J gene TRBJ2-7; D call uncertain. The ends were cut back, 4 bases at V and 2 bases at J, with 3 bases in the middle. In germline, CDR1 is MGHDK, CDR2 SYGVNS. The CDR3 loop spans 11 amino acids. The CDR3 sequence is CASSAAYEQYF. Here the CDR3 DNA reads TGTGCCAGCAGTGCCGCCTACGAGCAGTACTTC.

This chain uses TRBV18 with TRBJ1-1, with D possibly matching TRBD1 (6 bases). The CDR3 extends over 14 amino acids. Trimming shortened V by 2 bases and J by 4 bases, and 11 bases separated the two germline ends. CDR1 KGHSH and CDR2 LQKENI come from the germline V gene. In DNA, the CDR3 is TGTGCCAGCTCACCAGGGGGCTATGGCACTGAAGCTTTCTTT. It yields the protein CASSPGGYGTEAFF.

The chain combines TRBV4-1 with TRBJ1-1; TRBD1 might be the D (6 bases). This CDR3 has 15 residues. Trimming shortened V by 0 bases and J by 2 bases, and 10 bases separated the two germline ends. Germline loops: CDR1 MGHRA, CDR2 YSYEKL. CDR3 in amino acids: CASSQDYRVNTEAFF. The CDR3 DNA sequence: TGCGCCAGCAGCCAAGATTACAGGGTAAACACTGAAGCTTTCTTT.

This chain links TRBV11-2 with TRBJ2-1; D gene uncertain. CDR1 SGHAT and CDR2 FQNNGV come from the germline V gene. The CDR3 is made up of 12 amino acids. The V end lost 5 bases, the J end lost 12 bases, and 14 bases lay between the germline ends. The CDR3, as DNA: TGTGCCAGCAGCCACCTGGTTCCGGGGCAGTTCTTC. It is translated as CASSHLVPGQFF.

The chain joins TRBV25-1 to TRBJ2-1; D might be TRBD2 (5 bases). With 5 bases removed from V and 1 base from J, the gap between germline ends came to 9 bases. CDR3 length: 14 amino acids. Looked up from germline, CDR1 is MGHDK and CDR2 is SYGVNS. The CDR3 reads CASSSRGSYNEQFF. The CDR3 DNA sequence: TGTGCCAGCAGTTCCCGGGGTTCCTACAATGAGCAGTTCTTC.

This clone showed up just a few times. CDR3 in DNA: TGTGCCAGCAGCCAAGTTGGGACACGACTGAGAGGCACTGAAGCTTTCTTT. Translating it yields CASSQVGTRLRGTEAFF. The chain combines TRBV4-2 with TRBJ1-1; possibly TRBD1 for D (6 bases). Germline V CDR1 and CDR2: LGHNA, YNFKEQ. Trimming removed 1 base from V and 4 bases from J, with 19 bases in between. The CDR3 is 17 amino acids.

The J gene is TRBJ1-1, the V gene TRBV2; TRBD1 agrees at 7 bases. The germline gives CDR1 SNHLY, CDR2 FYNNEI. CDR3 length: 13 amino acids. Unmatched junction bases numbered 4, after V lost 5 bases and J lost 4 bases. The CDR3 DNA sequence: TGTGCCAGCAGTTGGACAGGCCTCACTGAAGCTTTCTTT. Translated, it gives CASSWTGLTEAFF.

The J gene is TRBJ2-1, the V gene TRBV7-2; a weak D match, TRBD2 (5 bases). In germline, CDR1 is SGHTA, CDR2 FQGNSA. Trimming stripped 2 bases from V and 0 bases from J, with 5 bases between. This CDR3 has 14 amino acids. This CDR3 reads CASSLRGSYNEQFF. The CDR3 bases are TGTGCCAGCAGCTTACGGGGCTCCTACAATGAGCAGTTCTTC.

Here the CDR3 DNA reads TGTGCCAGCAGCCAACTTTCACAGGGGGGGAATAACTATGGCTACACCTTC. This translates into CASSQLSQGGNNYGYTF. The chain couples TRBV4-2 to TRBJ1-2; 8 nucleotides agree with TRBD1. The germline V gene encodes CDR1 LGHNA and CDR2 YNFKEQ. The CDR3 covers 17 residues. J was trimmed by 1 base and V by 2 bases; bases with no gene match: 9.

The chain is built from TRBV30 and TRBJ1-1; D unclear. Germline CDR1 GTSNPN, CDR2 SVGIG (reference sequence). Trimming cost V 2 bases and J 1 base, with 5 bases left between them. The CDR3 sequence is 12 residues long. The DNA for the CDR3 is TGTGCCTGGAGTCCCGGGAACACTGAAGCTTTCTTT. This codes for CAWSPGNTEAFF.